This is a list of T cell receptor beta chains from one sample in a study of cytomegalovirus exposure and HLA in healthy donors. The table came from immunoSEQ multiplex PCR; TCRdb's copy has only in-frame clones and leaves some out. The sample holds about 200,000 clones, roughly 80% seen once. Sequenced material: PBMCs. The receptors here all came from a woman aged 45-59 years in good health and CMV-seropositive. Both conserved end residues are part of each CDR3. The D gene is left open where the match is weak. Clone size appears in some rows only: once, few, many, or a class for an expanded clone.

TRBJ2-4 . . TRBV11-2 CASRRGTFQLAKNIQYF TGTGCCAGCCGAAGGGGTACGTTCCAGCTAGCCAAAAACATTCAGTACTTC
TRBJ1-6 . . TRBV6-1 CASKGADYSPLHF TGTGCCAGCAAAGGGGCAGATTATTCACCCCTCCACTTT
TRBJ2-5 . . TRBV5-6 CASSLGSKGETQYF TGTGCCAGCAGCTTGGGTTCCAAGGGGGAGACCCAGTACTTC
TRBJ2-7 TRBD1 once TRBV19 CASSINRGSDEQYF TGTGCCAGTAGTATTAACAGGGGGTCGGACGAGCAGTACTTC
TRBJ1-1 TRBD1 once TRBV19 CASSITGVNTEAFF TGTGCCAGTAGTATTACAGGGGTTAACACTGAAGCTTTCTTT
TRBJ2-1 . . TRBV12-1 CASSPGLAGPGQFF TGTGCCAGCAGCCCGGGACTAGCGGGACCGGGGCAGTTCTTC
TRBJ2-3 TRBD2 . TRBV10-1 CASSDGGLAGGADTQYF TGCGCCAGCAGTGACGGCGGACTAGCGGGGGGAGCAGATACGCAGTATTTT
TRBJ2-7 . . TRBV28 CASSSRARGPYEQYF TGTGCCAGCAGTTCAAGAGCGCGGGGACCCTACGAGCAGTACTTC
TRBJ2-7 TRBD1 . TRBV2 CASSRTGSSYEQYF TGTGCCAGCAGCAGGACAGGGAGCTCCTACGAGCAGTACTTC
TRBJ2-3 TRBD2 . TRBV11-2 CASSLSGGPFGGTQYF TGTGCCAGCAGCCTTAGCGGGGGCCCCTTCGGGGGGACGCAGTATTTT
TRBJ1-2 TRBD1 . TRBV6-5 CASSYVQGYGYTF TGTGCCAGCAGTTACGTACAGGGGTATGGCTACACCTTC
TRBJ2-5 . . TRBV21-1 CASSIMTGTAGGRLWETQYF TGTGCCAGCAGCATCATGACAGGGACGGCGGGGGGGCGATTGTGGGAGACCCAGTACTTC
TRBJ2-1 . . TRBV7-9 CASSLGTDNEQFF TGTGCCAGCAGCTTAGGGACAGACAATGAGCAGTTCTTC
TRBJ2-7 . . TRBV2 CASTPSGIPYEQYF TGTGCCAGCACCCCGTCCGGGATCCCCTACGAGCAGTACTTC
TRBJ1-4 TRBD1 . TRBV6-1 CASSAGGTNEKLFF TGTGCCAGCAGTGCAGGGGGCACTAATGAAAAACTGTTTTTT
TRBJ2-7 . . TRBV11-2 CASSLVGEGYEQYF TGTGCCAGCAGCTTAGTAGGGGAAGGCTACGAGCAGTACTTC
TRBJ2-5 . . TRBV29-1 CSVPSFDRTQETQYF TGCAGCGTTCCCTCTTTCGACAGGACCCAAGAGACCCAGTACTTC
TRBJ2-5 TRBD1 . TRBV11-2 CASSRFTGDETQYF TGTGCCAGCAGCCGATTCACAGGGGACGAGACCCAGTACTTC